The following is a T cell receptor (beta chain) sequence with its context. The clone's antigen remains unknown. There are no base qualities to consult, and no much larger clone falls within one base. These data are taken from a study of post-analysis software for immune sequencing data (dated by TCRdb to the mid-2010s). Turning to the overall study: The recorded disease courses included relapsing-remitting, secondary progressive and progressive-relapsing multiple sclerosis, and some patients had no subtype annotation. The multiple sclerosis patient repertoires were compared with more than 9 previously published healthy control repertoires from donors aged about 6 to 25 years. A subset of samples was prepared in parallel using single-end sample barcoding, then pooled and co-amplified after Illumina adapter ligation.

TCR beta repertoires were profiled from peripheral blood of 13 young patients with multiple sclerosis to demonstrate the VDJtools post-analysis software. The patients with multiple sclerosis were children and adolescents between about 6 and 15 years of age. General findings and caveats noted by the study authors: Several TRBV segments, including TRBV5-6, TRBV5-1 and TRBV20-1, were significantly more frequent in patients than controls. When samples were clustered directly using the F measure, samples prepared in the same batch co-clustered strongly, which prompted a batch-effect correction. The multiple sclerosis patient group was slightly younger than the control group. Compared with controls, multiple sclerosis patients had significantly lower normalized Chao1 diversity, a finding suggesting substantial peripheral T-cell clonal expansion.

V is clipped by 3 bases and J by 2 bases, and the sequence between their germline boundaries is 10 bases long. Taken from cysteine to phenylalanine, the CDR3 has 14 residues. Just CDR3 DNA is preserved here, 42 bases in frame from base 1. Library prep was done by PCR. For sequencing, an Illumina HiSeq 2500 was employed. Unique molecular identifiers were incorporated into TCR beta cDNA libraries to reduce PCR and sequencing biases. Roughly 0.5 million cDNA molecules were obtained per 1 to 10 million input T cells, so each molecule approximated one T cell. Patient libraries were prepared and sequenced with the same protocol used for the earlier healthy control dataset. Within a given batch, samples were prepared together, multiplexed and sequenced on the same HiSeq lane. The paper's processing steps were these. Raw barcoded reads were processed with MIGEC, and single-read molecular identifier groups were discarded before consensus assembly and CDR3 extraction. VDJtools was used for post-analysis of the clonotype tables, with diversity normalized by down-sampling every dataset to the smallest sample size. To correct batch-related cross-sample contamination, repertoire overlap clustering matched CDR3 amino acid sequences but not nucleotide sequences. The public sequencing data were trimmed at Q25 with fastp and processed into clonotypes with MiXCR by TCRdb, which kept only in-frame beta chains. CDR3 protein duplicates are merged, each entry listing the most common genes and DNA. Here the V and J calls rest on TCRdb's processing, not on the authors' analysis. This sample has hundreds of thousands of distinct CDR3 sequences in its table, and 55% to 60% of those were observed once. Around 10% of the sample comes from the top ten.

The chain uses TRBV12-3 or TRBV12-4 and TRBJ2-5, with no reliable assignment of the D segment. Sequencing was done on a sample of blood. This TCR was recovered from a girl aged 2-9 years with multiple sclerosis. The CDR3 has the sequence CASSFPETQETQYF. The DNA sequence reads TGTGCCAGCAGTTTCCCAGAAACGCAAGAGACCCAGTACTTC.